The 20 T cell receptor beta chains reported below all come from one sample, sequenced in a study of T-cell reconstitution after alpha-beta-depleted transplantation in children. Unique molecular identifiers were used to barcode this TCRbeta library. TCRdb re-analysed the PCR reads in MiXCR, keeping a single row per CDR3 protein. The sample consists of around 370,000 distinct CDR3 sequences, roughly 16% of them appearing once. Here the sequenced sample was PBMCs, mostly from graft donor cells, taken 360 days after TCRalphabeta/CD19-depleted stem cell transplant. These receptors were collected from a male patient under 10 years old who had a stem cell transplant for acute lymphoblastic leukemia, so the T cells may come from the graft donor.

The rearrangement uses TRBV2 and TRBJ2-7; 7 bases map to TRBD1. The CDR3 loop spans 14 amino acids. From germline, CDR1 is SNHLY and CDR2 FYNNEI. The trim removed 2 bases at V and 4 bases at J, leaving 5 bases unmatched. CDR3 in amino acids: CASSEQGVFYEQYF. The DNA of the CDR3 is TGTGCCAGCAGTGAACAGGGGGTTTTTTACGAGCAGTACTTC.

This chain uses TRBV7-2 with TRBJ1-1, with D unclear. This CDR3 contains 15 residues. Trimming shortened V by 1 base and J by 0 bases, and 9 bases separated the two germline ends. CDR1 and CDR2 (germline): SGHTA, FQGNSA. Here the CDR3 DNA reads TGTGCCAGCAGCTTAGTAGGGCAGTTGAACACTGAAGCTTTCTTT. This translates into CASSLVGQLNTEAFF.

The chain recombines TRBV7-8 with TRBJ2-4; 7 nucleotides line up with TRBD2. Trimming cost V 2 bases and J 0 bases; bases outside gene matches: 7. The CDR3 covers 17 residues. Germline V CDR1 and CDR2: SGHVS, FQNEAQ. The CDR3 loop is CASSLLRAGLAKNIQYF. The CDR3 nucleotides are TGTGCCAGCAGCTTACTTCGAGCGGGACTAGCCAAAAACATTCAGTACTTC.

This clonotype was seen repeatedly, ten times or more. This rearrangement joins TRBV12-3 or TRBV12-4 to TRBJ2-6; 7 bases are shared with TRBD1. This CDR3 has 17 residues. V gave up 6 bases and J gave up 1 base; unmatched junction bases: 9. CDR3: CASSQSQGVSGANVLTF. CDR3 nucleotide sequence: TGTGCCAGCAGCCAGTCCCAGGGGGTATCTGGGGCCAACGTCCTGACTTTC.

This clonotype was seen repeatedly, ten times or more. The chain joins TRBV20-1 to TRBJ2-7, with TRBD2 matching 9 bases. J was trimmed by 3 bases and V by 6 bases; bases with no gene match: 9. The CDR3 is made up of 14 amino acids. Germline values: CDR1 DFQATT, CDR2 SNEGSKA (reference sequence). CDR3 loop: CSALGLATVYEQYF. The CDR3 DNA reads TGCAGTGCGTTGGGACTAGCTACCGTCTACGAGCAGTACTTC.

This chain uses TRBV9 with TRBJ2-3; no clear D. V shed 0 bases and J shed 1 base, with 18 bases lying between them. Germline V gene data show CDR1 as SGDLS and CDR2 as YYNGEE. The length of the CDR3 is 18 residues. The CDR3 reads CASSVAPTHLLGTDTQYF. DNA of the CDR3: TGTGCCAGCAGCGTAGCGCCTACACACCTCCTTGGCACAGATACGCAGTATTTT.

The chain has TRBV4-3 and TRBJ1-1, with TRBD1 matching over 8 bases. V lost 1 base and J lost 2; bases outside the gene matches: 3. The CDR3 covers 15 residues. Germline values: CDR1 LGHNA, CDR2 YSLEER. The CDR3 reads CASSQGDRINTEAFF. The DNA for the CDR3 is TGCGCCAGCAGCCAAGGGGACAGGATAAACACTGAAGCTTTCTTT.

A few counts support this clonotype. Here the CDR3 reads CASSPRTGGISQETQYF. The CDR3 region has the DNA TGTGCCAGCTCACCCCGGACGGGGGGAATCTCACAAGAGACCCAGTACTTC. J is TRBJ2-5 and V is TRBV18, with 7 bases identical to TRBD2. Trimming took 3 bases from V and 2 from J; bases not matched to a gene: 12. The CDR3 sequence is 17 residues long. CDR1 KGHSH and CDR2 LQKENI come from the germline V gene.

This clonotype was seen at least ten times. The gene calls are TRBV3-1 and TRBJ1-3, with 7 bases identical to TRBD1. This CDR3 spans 17 amino acids. With V trimmed by 2 bases and J by 9 bases, 16 bases remained unmatched. CDR1 and CDR2 (germline): LGHDT, YNNKEL (reference sequence). This CDR3 reads CASSQTGTDPWGVTIYF. CDR3 DNA sequence: TGTGCCAGCAGCCAAACCGGGACAGATCCCTGGGGTGTCACCATATATTTT.

This clonotype was seen a handful of times. This chain joins TRBV20-1 and TRBJ2-7; 8 bases line up with TRBD1. Germline CDR1 DFQATT, CDR2 SNEGSKA (reference sequence). The V gene end was trimmed by 6 bases and the J gene end by 2 bases; junction bases not matched to a gene: 12. The CDR3 is 15 residues long. CDR3 protein: CSASPVQGATYEQYF. As DNA, the CDR3 is TGCAGTGCCAGCCCGGTCCAGGGGGCTACCTACGAGCAGTACTTC.

This clonotype was counted at least ten times. V and J are TRBV6-1 and TRBJ2-1, with 8 nucleotides matching TRBD2. This CDR3 region has 15 residues. The germline CDR1 and CDR2 sequences are MNHNS and SASEGT. V shed 6 bases and J 4 bases; nucleotides not matched to a gene: 8. DNA for the CDR3: TGTGCCAGCAGACCCTTAGCGGGACGTTACAATGAGCAGTTCTTC. This gives the protein CASRPLAGRYNEQFF.

This clonotype has a count of ten or more. The J gene is TRBJ2-5, the V gene TRBV4-2; D ambiguous. This CDR3 contains 12 residues. Germline V gives CDR1 LGHNA, CDR2 YNFKEQ. V lost 1 base and J lost 4, with 4 bases in between. The CDR3: CASSQGRETQYF. The CDR3 DNA reads as TGTGCCAGCAGCCAAGGCCGAGAGACCCAGTACTTC.

The genes are TRBV12-3 or TRBV12-4 and TRBJ2-7; tentatively, D is TRBD1 or TRBD2 (5 bases each). Trimming shortened V by 3 bases and J by 6 bases, and 12 bases separated the two germline ends. This CDR3 has 13 residues. The CDR3 DNA reads as TGTGCCAGCAGTTTTATTGAGGGGTCCGAGCAGTACTTC. Translating it yields CASSFIEGSEQYF.

The rearrangement links TRBV28 to TRBJ2-1, with D perhaps TRBD2 (6 bases). CDR3 size: 14 residues. Germline values: CDR1 MDHEN, CDR2 SYDVKM. V gave up 5 bases and J gave up 7 bases, with 15 bases separating them. The CDR3 sequence: CASSPGDSVNEQFF. The CDR3 DNA reads TGTGCCAGCAGTCCCGGGGACTCCGTGAATGAGCAGTTCTTC.

This clonotype was seen many times. The chain recombines TRBV4-1 with TRBJ2-7; 9 positions match TRBD2. CDR3 length: 14 amino acids. The germline V gene encodes CDR1 MGHRA and CDR2 YSYEKL. V shed 4 bases, J shed 4 bases, and the junction held 5 bases outside the gene matches. CDR3 DNA sequence: TGCGCCAGCAGCCCGGGACTAGCCACGTACGAGCAGTACTTC. Its protein product is CASSPGLATYEQYF.

This clonotype was observed a few times. The chain carries TRBV5-1 and TRBJ1-5, with D tentatively TRBD1 (6 bases). The CDR3 totals 15 residues. Germline loops: CDR1 SGHRS, CDR2 YFSETQ. V lost 4 bases to trimming and J lost 0 bases, with 11 bases between them. The CDR3 DNA is TGCGCCAGCAGCGAAGGGGGATATAGCAATCAGCCCCAGCATTTT. Its protein product is CASSEGGYSNQPQHF.

The genes are TRBV3-1 and TRBJ2-1; 12 nucleotides match TRBD2. Unmatched junction bases numbered 9, after V lost 4 bases and J lost 8 bases. CDR3 length: 16 amino acids. Germline CDR1 LGHDT, CDR2 YNNKEL (reference sequence). This CDR3 is CASSPGGLAGNYEQFF. The CDR3 nucleotides are TGTGCCAGCAGCCCCGGGGGACTAGCGGGTAACTATGAGCAGTTCTTC.

The chain employs TRBV27 and TRBJ2-3, with D possibly matching TRBD1 (6 bases). Per germline, CDR1 MNHEY and CDR2 SMNVEV (reference sequence). V was cut by 1 base and J by 3 bases, with 11 bases left in between. There are 15 residues in the CDR3. In nucleotides, the CDR3 is TGTGCCAGCAGTTTATTGCAGGGGATTACAGATACGCAGTATTTT. Its protein is CASSLLQGITDTQYF.

The rearrangement joins TRBV4-1 to TRBJ1-4; 7 nucleotides align to TRBD1. The ends lost 4 bases at V and 4 bases at J; junction bases unmatched: 6. The germline V gene encodes CDR1 MGHRA and CDR2 YSYEKL. The CDR3 is 15 residues long. CDR3 amino acids: CASSRTTGSNEKLFF. CDR3 in DNA: TGCGCCAGCAGCCGCACGACAGGGAGTAATGAAAAACTGTTTTTT.

The chain uses TRBV4-3 and TRBJ2-2; D gene ambiguous. With 0 bases removed from V and 6 bases from J, the gap between germline ends came to 5 bases. The CDR3 extends over 13 amino acids. Germline CDR1 reads LGHNA; CDR2 reads YSLEER. The chain's CDR3 is CASSQDRAGELFF. For the CDR3, the DNA is TGCGCCAGCAGCCAAGATCGGGCCGGGGAGCTGTTTTTT.